This TCR beta chain was observed in a study of a mutant IDH1 vaccine in newly diagnosed glioma. Study in general: Vaccination began 4-6 weeks post radiotherapy alone, or with temozolomide cycles. Pretreatment consisted of radiotherapy, temozolomide, or both, with most receiving both.

The repertoire was sequenced with immunoSEQ multiplex PCR; TCRdb's copy has only in-frame clones and lacks some. The sample has about 60,000 clones; about 84% are singletons. Time point noted: week 11, during vaccination. In every dose of vaccine, 300 ug of mutant IDH1 20-mer peptide was given alongside topical imiquimod. Germline lookup yields CDR1 LNHNV and CDR2 YYDKDF (reference sequence). Trimming cost V 1 base and J 2 bases, with 8 bases left between them. The CDR3 totals 15 residues. This clone has only a few counts. The antigen is not known. This same CDR3 is encoded by further DNA sequences in the sample.

The sample consisted of PBMCs, taken from a glioma patient whose treatment included an IDH1 peptide vaccine. This receptor was obtained from a man aged 30 to 39 with glioma. The rearrangement uses TRBV15 and TRBJ1-4; unclear D gene. This CDR3 reads CATSRVGGTNEKLFF. Here the CDR3 DNA reads TGTGCCACCAGCAGAGTAGGAGGGACTAATGAAAAACTGTTTTTT.